This T cell receptor beta chain is drawn from a study of CD8 T cells in Susac syndrome. Study-wide results and limits: The study admitted that it had a relatively small number of individuals in its TCR sequencing and HLA analysis.

The TEMRA cells underwent FACS enrichment, while the CD8+ and CD4+ T cells underwent negative isolation. J lost 6 bases, V lost 8 bases, and 9 bases had no gene match. The CDR3 totals 14 residues. CDR1 MDHEN and CDR2 SYDVKM come from the germline V gene. Remarks on this clonotype: Antigen unknown.

With random hexamers, roughly 0.5 to 1 ug RNA was reverse transcribed. Across 54 Vbeta and 13 Jbeta, immunoSEQ multiplex PCR amplified TCR beta CDR3. TCRdb itself ran the immunoSEQ multiplex PCR reads through MiXCR, one entry per CDR3 protein. Found here are hundreds of thousands of distinct CDR3 sequences, 75% to 90% of them singletons; the top ten hold less than 0.2%. The chain employs TRBV28 and TRBJ2-1, with TRBD2 identical over 8 bases. The source of this sequence is a human donor with multiple sclerosis. Sequenced material: CD8+ T cells from PBMCs. The CDR3 loop is CASGLSGSPNEQFF. CDR3 coding DNA: TGTGCCAGCGGGCTGAGCGGGAGCCCCAATGAGCAGTTCTTC.